This TCR beta chain was obtained from a study of T-cell memory formation after mild COVID-19. The 5'RACE method, run with constant-segment primers, produced TCR alpha and TCR beta cDNA libraries (carrying sample barcodes and UMIs). TCRdb itself ran the 5' RACE reads through MiXCR, one entry per CDR3 protein. The sample yields 50,000 or so distinct CDR3 sequences, around 9.7% seen once. CDR3 length: 15 residues. V was pared by 1 base and J by 2 bases, with 3 bases of the junction left unmatched. Looked up from germline, CDR1 is LNHDA and CDR2 is SQIVND (reference sequence). Study results and limitations: Clones that shrank (day 15 to 85) were balanced CD4/CD8, whereas later expanders leaned CD4+. Detection of some responders pre-infection suggested pre-existing cross-reactive memory T cells participated. Confirmation was lacking for SARS-CoV-2 specificity of second-wave clones that peaked on day 37.

A note on this clonotype: The antigen remains unidentified.

The TCR sequence derives from an adult woman who had mild COVID-19 (a few samples of this study predate the infection). Cell type and time point are not known. J is TRBJ2-7 and V is TRBV19; 9 nucleotides match TRBD2. Sequencing was carried out using PBMCs or a T cell subset sorted from them (not recorded which). The CDR3: CASSIASGAPYEQYF. CDR3 DNA sequence: TGTGCCAGTAGTATAGCTAGCGGGGCACCCTACGAGCAGTACTTC.